The 3 T cell receptor beta chains below all came from one sample that was sequenced in a study of Ad26.COV2.S vaccination and SARS-CoV-2 variants. Sequencing was performed with immunoSEQ multiplex PCR; in TCRdb, only in-frame clones are kept and a portion is missing. The sample lists roughly 380,000 clones; roughly 88% were seen once. Treatment defined: some 20 received Ad26.COV2.S at low or high dose, single or two shots; about 5 received placebo; per-sample allocation not given. At day 63 after the first vaccine or placebo injection, samples were drawn. The material sequenced was peripheral blood, taken in a trial of Ad26.COV2.S vaccine versus placebo. Receptors were obtained from a person between 18 and 65 years old who received the Ad26.COV2.S COVID-19 vaccine or a placebo.

This clone has a handful of counts. The chain links TRBV18 to TRBJ2-1; TRBD1 matches at 10 bases. The CDR3 runs 15 residues. The ends lost 2 bases at V and 4 bases at J; junction bases unmatched: 2. The germline gives CDR1 KGHSH, CDR2 LQKENI. CDR3 bases: TGTGCCAGCTCACCAACGGGACAGGGGTACAATGAGCAGTTCTTC. The encoded protein is CASSPTGQGYNEQFF.

The chain is built from TRBV7-3 and TRBJ2-1, with D perhaps TRBD1 (6 bases). Germline V lookup: CDR1 SGHTA, CDR2 FQGTGA. V was clipped by 1 base and J by 3 bases, with 16 bases between them. The CDR3 is made up of 17 amino acids. Written as DNA, the CDR3 is TGTGCCAGCAGCTTAAAAGGGGGAAGCAGTATCTACAATGAGCAGTTCTTC. Translated: CASSLKGGSSIYNEQFF.

Points on this clone: Other DNA sequences in this specimen translate into the identical CDR3. V is TRBV19 and J is TRBJ2-1; the D gene is possibly TRBD2 (6 bases). V was cut by 3 bases and J by 0 bases, with 9 bases left in between. Per germline, CDR1 LNHDA and CDR2 SQIVND (reference sequence). The CDR3 is 15 residues long. The CDR3 loop is CASSIGLSSYNEQFF. DNA of the CDR3: TGTGCCAGTAGTATCGGACTATCCTCCTACAATGAGCAGTTCTTC.